Listed here are 5 T cell receptor beta chains from one sample, sequenced in a study of shared clonotypes between healthy human individuals. Profiled with immunoSEQ multiplex PCR; TCRdb holds only in-frame clones, not every one. The sample records some 2,000,000 clones, 85% to 95% being singletons. Material for sequencing was naive CD4+ T cells sorted from blood. Subset given: CD45RA+ positively selected. The source is a man between 18 and 29 years old in good health.

The chain joins TRBV7-9 to TRBJ2-3; 9 nucleotides match TRBD2. CDR3 length equals 17 residues. Germline V gene data show CDR1 as SEHNR and CDR2 as FQNEAQ (reference sequence). V lost 3 bases to trimming and J lost 4 bases; unmatched junction nucleotides: 11. In DNA form, the CDR3 reads TGTGCCAGCAGCTTGGGGTCCCTCGCGGGGGGGGCAGATACGCAGTATTTT. Translation gives CASSLGSLAGGADTQYF.

The V call is TRBV6-1, the J call TRBJ2-5; D possibly corresponds to TRBD1 (5 bases). V lost 1 base and J lost 4, with 10 bases in between. The CDR3 runs to 14 residues. Germline CDR1 reads MNHNS; CDR2 reads SASEGT. The CDR3 DNA follows: TGTGCCAGCAGTGAAGGAAGGGGTAGAGAGACCCAGTACTTC. Its translation: CASSEGRGRETQYF.

Ten or more counts support this clone. This rearrangement joins TRBV7-2 to TRBJ2-7; 12 bases map to TRBD1. The V segment lost 5 bases and the J segment 8 bases; nucleotides outside the gene matches: 7. The CDR3 loop spans 14 amino acids. The germline gives CDR1 SGHTA, CDR2 FQGNSA. CDR3 sequence: CASSQGTGGAKQYF. CDR3 bases: TGTGCCAGCAGCCAAGGGACAGGGGGCGCAAAGCAGTACTTC.

To note about this clone: The sample holds other DNA sequences that translate to the same CDR3. This chain links TRBV18 with TRBJ1-3; D not resolved. The germline V gene encodes CDR1 KGHSH and CDR2 LQKENI. The CDR3 is 15 amino acids. Trimming took off 3 bases at V and 2 bases at J, with 11 bases between the two ends. CDR3 nucleotide sequence: TGTGCCAGCTCACCGGCGGGTACGACTGGAAACACCATATATTTT. This translates into CASSPAGTTGNTIYF. The whole variable domain, remainder taken from reference TRBV18 and TRBJ1-3, is NAGVMQNPRHLVRRRGQEARLRCSPMKGHSHVYWYRQLPEEGLKFMVYLQKENIIDESGMPKERFSAEFPKEGPSILRIQQVVRGDSAAYFCASSPAGTTGNTIYFGEGSWLTVV.

The table lists this clone with a count of one. Other DNA sequences within the sample encode an identical CDR3. This chain connects TRBV2 to TRBJ1-2; no clear D gene. Per germline, CDR1 SNHLY and CDR2 FYNNEI. V was pared by 6 bases and J by 8 bases, with 10 bases between. This CDR3 has 11 amino acids. CDR3 amino acids: CASSEEYGYTF. The DNA for the CDR3 is TGTGCCAGCAGCGAGGAATACGGCTACACCTTC.